This TCR beta chain was captured in a study of spatial heterogeneity in lung cancer. Study-wide context: PBMC samples from follow-up, when available, were sequenced at a median of approximately 24 months post-resection. Combinations of a unique TCR and a UMI were tallied in raw reads, and on average each appeared more than ten times. The study consistently detected more beta-chain than alpha-chain sequences.

TCRdb ran MiXCR on the 5' RACE reads and lists one entry per CDR3 protein. The sample lists under 150,000 distinct CDR3 sequences, more than 9% occurring once. CDR1 and CDR2 (germline): SGHRS, YFSETQ. This CDR3 is built from 14 residues. Trimming stripped 0 bases from V and 2 bases from J, with 9 bases between. Time point specified: blood at routine non-recurrence follow-up after resection. Whole RNA was taken from tumor, nontumor lung or frozen PBMC; it was then sequenced unsorted. The rearrangement joins TRBV5-1 to TRBJ2-7, with D unclear. The sample was PBMCs, taken at follow-up. The TCR was taken from a male donor with early-stage non-small cell lung cancer. The CDR3 region has the DNA TGCGCCAGCAGCTTGGGAGACACAGCCTACGAGCAGTACTTC. It specifies CASSLGDTAYEQYF. Supplemented by reference TRBV5-1 and TRBJ2-7, the full variable domain reads KAGVTQTPRYLIKTRGQQVTLSCSPISGHRSVSWYQQTPGQGLQFLFEYFSETQRNKGNFPGRFSGRQFSNSRSEMNVSTLELGDSALYLCASSLGDTAYEQYFGPGTRLTVT.